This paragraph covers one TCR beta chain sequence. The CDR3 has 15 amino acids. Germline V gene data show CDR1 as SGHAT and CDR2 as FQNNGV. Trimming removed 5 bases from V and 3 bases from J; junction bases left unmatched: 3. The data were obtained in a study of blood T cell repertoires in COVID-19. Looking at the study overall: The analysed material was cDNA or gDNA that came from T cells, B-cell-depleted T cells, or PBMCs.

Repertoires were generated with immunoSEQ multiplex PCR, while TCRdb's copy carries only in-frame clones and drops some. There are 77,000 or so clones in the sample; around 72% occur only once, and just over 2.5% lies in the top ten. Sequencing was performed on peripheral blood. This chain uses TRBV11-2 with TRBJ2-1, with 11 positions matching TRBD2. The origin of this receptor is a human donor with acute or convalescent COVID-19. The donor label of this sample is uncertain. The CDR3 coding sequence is TGTGCCAGCAGCGGGGGACTAGCGGTCTACAATGAGCAGTTCTTC. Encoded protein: CASSGGLAVYNEQFF.